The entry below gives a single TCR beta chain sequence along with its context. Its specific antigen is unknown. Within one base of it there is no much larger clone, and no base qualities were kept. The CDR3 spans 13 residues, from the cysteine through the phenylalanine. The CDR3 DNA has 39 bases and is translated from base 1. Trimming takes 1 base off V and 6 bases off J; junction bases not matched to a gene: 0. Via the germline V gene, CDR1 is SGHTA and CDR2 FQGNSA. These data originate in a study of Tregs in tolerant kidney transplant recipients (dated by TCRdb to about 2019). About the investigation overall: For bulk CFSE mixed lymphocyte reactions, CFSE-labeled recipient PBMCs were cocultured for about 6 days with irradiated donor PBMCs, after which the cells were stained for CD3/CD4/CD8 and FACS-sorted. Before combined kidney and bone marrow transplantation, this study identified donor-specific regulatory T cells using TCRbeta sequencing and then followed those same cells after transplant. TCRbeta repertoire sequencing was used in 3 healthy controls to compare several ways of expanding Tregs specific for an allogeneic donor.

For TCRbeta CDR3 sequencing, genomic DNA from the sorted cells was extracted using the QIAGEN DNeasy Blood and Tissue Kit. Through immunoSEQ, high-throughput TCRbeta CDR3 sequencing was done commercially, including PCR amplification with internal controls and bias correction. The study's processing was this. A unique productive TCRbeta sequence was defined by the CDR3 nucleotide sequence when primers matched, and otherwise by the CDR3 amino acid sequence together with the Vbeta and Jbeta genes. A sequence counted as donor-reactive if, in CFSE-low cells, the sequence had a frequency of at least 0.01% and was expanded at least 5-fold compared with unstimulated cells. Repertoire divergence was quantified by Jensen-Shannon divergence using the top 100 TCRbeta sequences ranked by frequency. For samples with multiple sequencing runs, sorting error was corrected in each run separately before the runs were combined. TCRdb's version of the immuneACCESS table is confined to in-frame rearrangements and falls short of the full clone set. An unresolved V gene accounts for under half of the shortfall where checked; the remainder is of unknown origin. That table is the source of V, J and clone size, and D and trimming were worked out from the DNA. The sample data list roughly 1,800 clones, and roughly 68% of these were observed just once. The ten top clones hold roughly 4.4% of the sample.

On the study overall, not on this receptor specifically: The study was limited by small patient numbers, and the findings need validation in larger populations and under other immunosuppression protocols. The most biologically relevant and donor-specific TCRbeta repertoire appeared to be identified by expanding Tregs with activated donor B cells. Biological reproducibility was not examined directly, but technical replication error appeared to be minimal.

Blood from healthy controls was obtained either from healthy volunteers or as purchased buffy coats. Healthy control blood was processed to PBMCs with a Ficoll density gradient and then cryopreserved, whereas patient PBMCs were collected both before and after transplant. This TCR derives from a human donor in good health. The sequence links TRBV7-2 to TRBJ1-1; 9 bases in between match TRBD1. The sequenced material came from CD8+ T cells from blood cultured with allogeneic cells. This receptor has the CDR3 CASSLGTGAEAFF. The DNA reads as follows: TGTGCCAGCAGCTTAGGGACAGGGGCTGAAGCTTTCTTT.